This T cell receptor beta chain was sequenced during a study of blood T cell repertoires in COVID-19 (TCRdb year 2020). Looking at the study overall: The collaborator samples originated in the United States, Italy and Spain and spanned the acute and convalescent phases of COVID-19. The prospective study material was composed of cDNA or gDNA derived from T cells, B-cell-depleted T cells, or PBMCs. Subjects who had been exposed to COVID-19, were actively infected with it, or had recovered from it provided the deeply sampled blood TCRbeta repertoires that made up the dataset. The repertoires were released in a freely available public database intended as a resource for research on the immune response to SARS-CoV-2. The samples were drawn from the first 160 participants of the ongoing ImmuneRACE study and from some 1,300 subjects provided by 6 global collaborators. A de-identified subject ID, COVID-19 status, age in years and sex were almost always included in the sample metadata. HLA class I and class II types, where available, came from metadata supplied by the sample provider rather than from assay-based typing.

The collaborating institutions used their own protocols to collect whole blood in K2EDTA tubes. For TCRbeta analysis, collaborators shipped samples in one of three forms: frozen whole blood, isolated PBMCs, or DNA extracted from either of those sample types. For this clone: Its antigen target is currently unknown. No much larger clone is present one base from it, and per-base qualities are unavailable.

The CDR3 holds 16 amino acids from the cysteine to the phenylalanine. The read is trimmed to its CDR3 DNA, 48 bases read in frame from base 1. At the junction V is shortened by 0 bases and J by 2 bases; bases outside the gene matches: 6. CDR1 and CDR2, per the germline V gene, are SGDLS and YYNGEE. TCRbeta CDR3 regions were amplified from genomic DNA by means of the immunoSEQ Assay, a bias-controlled multiplex PCR. Processing in the source paper ran as follows. The number of nucleated cells in each sample was estimated by amplification of reference gene primers within the assay. Sequence reads were collapsed and filtered to measure the absolute abundance of every unique TCRbeta CDR3 rearrangement. For each sample, productive Simpson clonality was calculated by taking the square root of Simpson's diversity index across productive rearrangements. What TCRdb holds here is the immuneACCESS table cut down to in-frame rearrangements. Part of the clones is not present; checked against another copy, under half of the missing clones reflect an unresolved V gene, and the others are unexplained. V, J and clone size are taken as reported in that table, and D and trimming were inferred from the DNA itself. The sample table holds about 80,000 clones, of which around nine tenths were seen once. The ten largest clones represent around 5% of the sample.

What the authors observed across the whole study: Clinical and demographic metadata were provided uncurated, with the amount varying by source and participant.

This receptor was identified in an elderly woman with active or convalescent COVID-19. This sequence uses TRBV9 and TRBJ2-3, with 7 bases in between that match TRBD1. The sample was peripheral blood. The CDR3 region reads CASSVAPTGTTDTQYF. The nucleotides read TGTGCCAGCAGCGTAGCACCGACAGGGACCACAGATACGCAGTATTTT.